This TCR beta chain was profiled in a study of shared clonotypes between healthy human individuals (dated by TCRdb to 2018 to 2020). General notes on the study: A couple of women and three men aged 18 to 49 years were included in the cohort. For each donor, CD4 naive and CD4 memory were each given three plates, CD8 naive was given two plates, and CD8 memory was given one plate. Blood TCR repertoires of roughly five healthy adults were deeply sequenced to estimate repertoire size and the extent of clonotype sharing between individuals. To increase sequencing depth and limit assay-specific biases, TCR repertoire library preparation and sequencing were carried out by different laboratories using diverse techniques. Between about 0.8 and 9 billion PBMCs per donor were obtained by leukapheresis.

Using the deep immunoSEQ assay, multiplex PCR amplified TCR CDR3 regions from genomic DNA. Genomic DNA extracted from each cell subset was distributed evenly over all wells of several immunoSEQ 96-well plates, and each plate served as one replicate. For sorted subsets, approximately 190 ng of genomic DNA, equivalent to 25,000 to 30,000 T cell genomes, went into each replicate PCR. Purified libraries were measured with a Qubit 3.0 fluorometer, size-checked on a Bioanalyzer 2100, and measured again with the KAPA Library Quantification kit. Every immunoSEQ 96-well plate was sequenced on a dedicated single-read 150-cycle Illumina NextSeq 550 flow cell. Per the source publication's procedure: Because the immunoSEQ output held only junctional sequences and lacked quality scores, the filtering could not match the filtering applied to full-length reads. To assign V/J genes and CDR3, sequences were annotated against IMGT germline references using PyIR, a Python wrapper for IgBLAST v1.9. Reads were filtered out if the reads had weak V/J assignments (E-value above 1e-6), no CDR3, stop codons, out-of-frame junctions, or ambiguous translated residues. V3J clonotypes were defined by identical inferred V gene, J gene, and CDR3 amino acid sequence. The percentage overlap between two repertoires was calculated by dividing the number of shared unique clonotypes by the size of the smaller repertoire. Repertoire richness was assessed with RTK rarefaction, the Chao1 estimator, and Recon v2.1 estimates of unobserved clonotypes. Generation probabilities for all TCRbeta clonotypes obtained by the gDNA method from a handful of donors were computed using OLGA. TCRdb took this table from immuneACCESS and kept in-frame rearrangements with V and J called. Such tables lack part of the clones; where checked against another copy, unresolved V genes explain under half of the gap, and the rest is unexplained. The DNA gave D and trimming, while V, J and clone size come from that table. This sample lists just over 2,000,000 clones; about 95% were detected once. The top ten constitute about 1.1% of the sample.

CD8 naive samples consisted of CD45RO-negative cells that were positively selected for CCR7, yielding a CD45RA+CCR7+ population without TemRA cells. The donors were healthy, HIV-negative adults with no recently reported acute infections or vaccinations. Every donor was a Caucasian adult living in Nashville, Tennessee, USA. After blood collection by leukapheresis, PBMCs were isolated using Ficoll-Histopaque density gradient centrifugation and then cryopreserved in the vapor phase of liquid nitrogen. Analytical flow cytometry was used to check the purity and quantity of every magnetically sorted T cell population. Genomic DNA was isolated from every sorted fraction and measured by UV absorbance on a Nanodrop 2000c. General findings and caveats noted by the study authors: Compared with non-shared clonotypes, the clonotypes found in all four sorted-subset donors had higher generation probabilities. Because the study included a small number of donors, the genetic and exposure-history diversity represented was limited. Sharing across several donors was observed for roughly 5% of naive CD4, 3% to 4% of naive CD8, over 2% of memory CD4, and less than 0.45% of memory CD8 clonotypes. Larger estimated clonotype richness was generally found for naive subsets than for memory subsets. Even with the large sequencing depth, rarefaction of the sorted-subset datasets indicated that sequencing was incomplete. Pairwise subsampling indicated that sequencing depth was expected to affect the degree of clonotype sharing among donors. Sampling was restricted to blood, and TCR repertoires in tissues likely differ from the TCR repertoires found in blood.

In the case of this clone: Its binding antigen is unknown. Base qualities were left out, and no much larger clone turns up one base away.

For CDR1 and CDR2, the germline V gene lists SGHRS and YFSETQ. V and J lose 4 bases and 0 bases, and a span of 8 bases separates them. From its cysteine to its phenylalanine, the CDR3 spans 13 amino acids. Kept here is only the CDR3 DNA, which spans 39 bases and is read in frame from base 1. Material for sequencing was naive CD8+ T cells sorted from blood. The cell subset or site tag for this specimen amounts to: CD45RA+CCR7+. The rearrangement joined TRBV5-1 to TRBJ2-7; too little of a D gene remains to name it. This sequence was found in a man between 18 and 35 years old in good health. CDR3 protein: CASSPPASYEQYF. Here is the DNA: TGCGCCAGCAGCCCCCCGGCCTCCTACGAGCAGTACTTC.